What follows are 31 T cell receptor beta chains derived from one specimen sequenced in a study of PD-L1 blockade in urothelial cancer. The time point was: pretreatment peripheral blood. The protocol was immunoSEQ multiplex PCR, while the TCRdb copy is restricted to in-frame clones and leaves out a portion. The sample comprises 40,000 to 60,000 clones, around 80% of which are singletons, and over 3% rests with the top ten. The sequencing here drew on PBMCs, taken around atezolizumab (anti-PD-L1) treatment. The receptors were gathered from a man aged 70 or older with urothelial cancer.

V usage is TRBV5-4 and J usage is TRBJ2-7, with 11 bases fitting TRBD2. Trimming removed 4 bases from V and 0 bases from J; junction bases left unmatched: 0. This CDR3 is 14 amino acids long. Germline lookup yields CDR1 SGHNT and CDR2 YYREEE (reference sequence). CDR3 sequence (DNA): TGTGCCAGCAGCACTAGCGGGGGCTCCTACGAGCAGTACTTC. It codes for CASSTSGGSYEQYF.

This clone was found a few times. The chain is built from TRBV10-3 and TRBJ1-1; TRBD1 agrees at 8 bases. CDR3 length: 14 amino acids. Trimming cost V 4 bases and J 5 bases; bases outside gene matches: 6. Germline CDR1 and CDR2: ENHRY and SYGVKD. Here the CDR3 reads CAISAQGDVTEAFF. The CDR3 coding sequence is TGTGCCATCAGTGCACAGGGGGATGTGACTGAAGCTTTCTTT.

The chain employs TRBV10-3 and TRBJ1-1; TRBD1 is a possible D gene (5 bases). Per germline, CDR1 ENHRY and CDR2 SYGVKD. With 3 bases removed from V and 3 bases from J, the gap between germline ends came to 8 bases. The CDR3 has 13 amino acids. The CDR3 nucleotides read TGTGCCATCAGTGAATTAGGGGACACTGAAGCTTTCTTT. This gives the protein CAISELGDTEAFF.

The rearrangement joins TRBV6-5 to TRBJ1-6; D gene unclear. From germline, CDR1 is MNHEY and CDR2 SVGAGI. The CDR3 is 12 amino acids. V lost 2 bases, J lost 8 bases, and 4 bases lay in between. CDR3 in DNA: TGTGCCAGCAGTTACGAGTATTCACCCCTCCACTTT. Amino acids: CASSYEYSPLHF.

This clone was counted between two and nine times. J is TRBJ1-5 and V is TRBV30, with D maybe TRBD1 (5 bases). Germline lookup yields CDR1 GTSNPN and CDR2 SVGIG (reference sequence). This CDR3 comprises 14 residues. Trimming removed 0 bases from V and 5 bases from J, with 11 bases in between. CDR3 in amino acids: CAWSVQESHQPQHF. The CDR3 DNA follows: TGTGCCTGGAGTGTACAGGAATCCCATCAGCCCCAGCATTTT.

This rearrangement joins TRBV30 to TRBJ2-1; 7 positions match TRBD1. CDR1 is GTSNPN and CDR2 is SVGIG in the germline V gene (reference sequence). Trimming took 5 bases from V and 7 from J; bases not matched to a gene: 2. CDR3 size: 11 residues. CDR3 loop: CAWGQENEQFF. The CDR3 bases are TGTGCCTGGGGACAGGAGAATGAGCAGTTCTTC.

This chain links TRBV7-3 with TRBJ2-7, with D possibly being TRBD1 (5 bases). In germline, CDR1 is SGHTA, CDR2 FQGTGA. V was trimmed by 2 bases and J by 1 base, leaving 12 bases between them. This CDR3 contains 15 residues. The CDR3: CASSLGAASSYEQYF. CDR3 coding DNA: TGTGCCAGCAGCTTAGGGGCGGCTTCTTCCTACGAGCAGTACTTC. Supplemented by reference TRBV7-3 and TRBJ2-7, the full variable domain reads GAGVSQTPSNKVTEKGKYVELRCDPISGHTALYWYRQSLGQGPEFLIYFQGTGAADDSGLPNDRFFAVRPEGSVSTLKIQRTERGDSAVYLCASSLGAASSYEQYFGPGTRLTVT.

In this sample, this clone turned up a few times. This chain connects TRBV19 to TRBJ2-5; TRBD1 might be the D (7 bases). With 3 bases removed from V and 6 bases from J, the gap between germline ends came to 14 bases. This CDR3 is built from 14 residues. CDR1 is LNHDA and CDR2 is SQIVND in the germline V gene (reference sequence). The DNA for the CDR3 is TGTGCCAGTAGTATTGGAGGGGGCAGGAAGACCCAGTACTTC. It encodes CASSIGGGRKTQYF.

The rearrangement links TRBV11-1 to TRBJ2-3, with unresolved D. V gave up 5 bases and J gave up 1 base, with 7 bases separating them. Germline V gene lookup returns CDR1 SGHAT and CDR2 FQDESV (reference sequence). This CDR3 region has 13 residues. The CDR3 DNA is TGTGCCAGCAGCCTTCGGGGCACAGATACGCAGTATTTT. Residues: CASSLRGTDTQYF.

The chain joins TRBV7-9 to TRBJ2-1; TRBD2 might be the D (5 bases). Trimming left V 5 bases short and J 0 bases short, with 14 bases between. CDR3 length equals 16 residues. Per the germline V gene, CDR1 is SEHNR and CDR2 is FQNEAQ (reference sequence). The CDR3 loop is CASSPYGLSSYNEQFF. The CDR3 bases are TGTGCCAGCAGCCCGTACGGACTTAGCTCCTACAATGAGCAGTTCTTC.

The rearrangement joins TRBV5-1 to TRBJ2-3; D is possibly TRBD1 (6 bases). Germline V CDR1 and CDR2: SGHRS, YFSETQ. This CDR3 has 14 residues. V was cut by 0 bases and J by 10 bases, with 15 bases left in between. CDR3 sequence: CASSLGQALGAQYF. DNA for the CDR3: TGCGCCAGCAGCTTGGGACAGGCCTTAGGGGCGCAGTATTTT.

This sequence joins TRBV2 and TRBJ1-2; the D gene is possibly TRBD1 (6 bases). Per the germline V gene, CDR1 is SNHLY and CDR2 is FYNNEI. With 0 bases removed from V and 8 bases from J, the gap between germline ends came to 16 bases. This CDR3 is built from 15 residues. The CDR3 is CASSEAETRGGGYTF. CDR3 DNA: TGTGCCAGCAGTGAAGCAGAGACCCGAGGGGGAGGCTACACCTTC.

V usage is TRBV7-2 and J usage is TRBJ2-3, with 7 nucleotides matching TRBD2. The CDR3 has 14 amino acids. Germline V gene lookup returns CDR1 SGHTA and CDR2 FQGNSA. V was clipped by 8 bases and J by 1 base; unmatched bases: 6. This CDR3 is CASGSSGRTDTQYF. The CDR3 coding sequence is TGTGCCAGCGGATCTAGCGGTCGCACAGATACGCAGTATTTT.

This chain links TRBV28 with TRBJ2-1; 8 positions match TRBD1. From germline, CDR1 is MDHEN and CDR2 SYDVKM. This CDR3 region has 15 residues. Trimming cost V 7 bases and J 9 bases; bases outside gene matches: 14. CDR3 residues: CASIIGQGAGFEQFF. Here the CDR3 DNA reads TGTGCCAGCATAATCGGGCAGGGGGCCGGTTTTGAGCAGTTCTTC.

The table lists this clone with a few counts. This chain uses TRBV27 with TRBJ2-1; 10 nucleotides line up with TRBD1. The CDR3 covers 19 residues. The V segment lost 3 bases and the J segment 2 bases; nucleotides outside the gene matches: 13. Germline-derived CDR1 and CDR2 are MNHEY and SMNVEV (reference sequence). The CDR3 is CASSFLLPGQGRTYNEQFF. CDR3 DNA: TGTGCCAGCAGTTTTTTACTTCCGGGACAGGGGAGGACCTACAATGAGCAGTTCTTC.

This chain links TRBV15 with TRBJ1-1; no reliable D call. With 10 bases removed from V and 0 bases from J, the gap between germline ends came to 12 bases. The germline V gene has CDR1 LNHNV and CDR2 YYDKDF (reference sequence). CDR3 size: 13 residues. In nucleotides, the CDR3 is TGTGCCATCACAGCCCATGTGAACACTGAAGCTTTCTTT. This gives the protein CAITAHVNTEAFF.

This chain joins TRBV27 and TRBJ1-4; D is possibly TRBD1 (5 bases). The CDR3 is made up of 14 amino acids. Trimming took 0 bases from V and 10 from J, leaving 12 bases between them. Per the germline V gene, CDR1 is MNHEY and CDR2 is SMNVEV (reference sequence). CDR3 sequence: CASSLSSGLGKLFF. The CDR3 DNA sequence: TGTGCCAGCAGTTTATCATCAGGGCTTGGAAAACTGTTTTTT.

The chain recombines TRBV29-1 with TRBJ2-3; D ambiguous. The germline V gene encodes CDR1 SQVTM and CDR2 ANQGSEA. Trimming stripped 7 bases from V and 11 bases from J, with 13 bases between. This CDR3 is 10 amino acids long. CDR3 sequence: CSAKQSGQYF. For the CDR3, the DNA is TGCAGCGCCAAACAGTCTGGGCAGTATTTT.

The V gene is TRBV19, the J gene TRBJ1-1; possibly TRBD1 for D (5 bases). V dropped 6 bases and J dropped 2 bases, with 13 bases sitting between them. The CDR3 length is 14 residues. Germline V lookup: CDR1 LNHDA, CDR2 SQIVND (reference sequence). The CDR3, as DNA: TGTGCCAGTAGCCCTCTGGGGCCAAACACTGAAGCTTTCTTT. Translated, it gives CASSPLGPNTEAFF.

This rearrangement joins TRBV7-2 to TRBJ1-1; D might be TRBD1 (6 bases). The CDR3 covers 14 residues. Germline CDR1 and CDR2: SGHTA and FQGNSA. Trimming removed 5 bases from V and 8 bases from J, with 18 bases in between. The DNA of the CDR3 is TGTGCCAGCAGCCCCACCCCAGGGGAGGGAGAAGCTTTCTTT. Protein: CASSPTPGEGEAFF.

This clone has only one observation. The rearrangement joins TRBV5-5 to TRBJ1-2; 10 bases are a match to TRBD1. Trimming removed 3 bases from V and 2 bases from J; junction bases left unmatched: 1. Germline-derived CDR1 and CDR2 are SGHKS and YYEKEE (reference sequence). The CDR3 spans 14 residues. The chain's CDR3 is CASSSGQGNYGYTF. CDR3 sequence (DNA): TGTGCCAGCAGCTCGGGACAGGGGAACTATGGCTACACCTTC. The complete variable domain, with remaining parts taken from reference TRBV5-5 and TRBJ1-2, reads DAGVTQSPTHLIKTRGQQVTLRCSPISGHKSVSWYQQVLGQGPQFIFQYYEKEERGRGNFPDRFSARQFPNYSSELNVNALLLGDSALYLCASSSGQGNYGYTFGSGTRLTVV.

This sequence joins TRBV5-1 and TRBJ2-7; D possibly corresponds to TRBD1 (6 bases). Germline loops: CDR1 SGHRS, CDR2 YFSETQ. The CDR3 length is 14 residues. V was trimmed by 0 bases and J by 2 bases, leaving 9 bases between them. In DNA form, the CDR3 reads TGCGCCAGCAGCTTGGAATGGGGGCCCTACGAGCAGTACTTC. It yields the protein CASSLEWGPYEQYF.

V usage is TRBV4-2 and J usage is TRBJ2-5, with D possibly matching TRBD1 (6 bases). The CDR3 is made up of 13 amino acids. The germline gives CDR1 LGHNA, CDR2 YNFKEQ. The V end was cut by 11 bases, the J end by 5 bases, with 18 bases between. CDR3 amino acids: CAFMGTKRETQYF. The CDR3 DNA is TGTGCCTTCATGGGGACAAAGAGGGAGACCCAGTACTTC.

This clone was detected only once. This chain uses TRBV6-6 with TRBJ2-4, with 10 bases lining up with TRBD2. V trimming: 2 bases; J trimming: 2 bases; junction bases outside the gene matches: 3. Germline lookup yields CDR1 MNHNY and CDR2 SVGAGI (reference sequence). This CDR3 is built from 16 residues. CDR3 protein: CASSYEGLAPKNIQYF. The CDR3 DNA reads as TGTGCCAGCAGTTACGAGGGACTAGCGCCCAAAAACATTCAGTACTTC.

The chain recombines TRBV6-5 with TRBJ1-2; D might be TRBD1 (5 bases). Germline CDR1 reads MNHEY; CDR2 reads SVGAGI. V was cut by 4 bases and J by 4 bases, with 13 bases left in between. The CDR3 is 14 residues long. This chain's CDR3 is CASSSPTAFYGYTF. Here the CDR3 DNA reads TGTGCCAGCAGTTCACCGACAGCTTTCTATGGCTACACCTTC.

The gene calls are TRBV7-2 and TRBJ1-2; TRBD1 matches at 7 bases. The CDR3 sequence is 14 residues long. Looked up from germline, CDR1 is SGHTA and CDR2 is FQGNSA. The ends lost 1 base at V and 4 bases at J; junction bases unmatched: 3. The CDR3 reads CASSLDPGGYGYTF. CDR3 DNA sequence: TGTGCCAGCAGCTTAGATCCAGGGGGCTATGGCTACACCTTC.

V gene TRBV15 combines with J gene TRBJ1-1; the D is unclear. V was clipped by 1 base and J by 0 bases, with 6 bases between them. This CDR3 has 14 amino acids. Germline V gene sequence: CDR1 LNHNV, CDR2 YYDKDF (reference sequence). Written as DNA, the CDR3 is TGTGCCACCAGCAGAGCGGACTTGAACACTGAAGCTTTCTTT. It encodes CATSRADLNTEAFF.

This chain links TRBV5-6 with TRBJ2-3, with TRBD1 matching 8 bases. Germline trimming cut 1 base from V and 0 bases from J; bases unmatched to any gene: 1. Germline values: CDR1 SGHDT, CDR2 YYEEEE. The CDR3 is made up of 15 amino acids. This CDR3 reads CASSLRTGSTDTQYF. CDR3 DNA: TGTGCCAGCAGCTTGCGGACAGGGAGCACAGATACGCAGTATTTT.

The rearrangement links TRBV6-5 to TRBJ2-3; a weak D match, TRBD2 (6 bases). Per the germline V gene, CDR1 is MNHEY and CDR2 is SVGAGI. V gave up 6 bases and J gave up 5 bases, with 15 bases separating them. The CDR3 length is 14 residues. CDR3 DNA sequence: TGTGCCAGCAGGGGGGGACTTTCCCGAGATACGCAGTATTTT. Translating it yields CASRGGLSRDTQYF.

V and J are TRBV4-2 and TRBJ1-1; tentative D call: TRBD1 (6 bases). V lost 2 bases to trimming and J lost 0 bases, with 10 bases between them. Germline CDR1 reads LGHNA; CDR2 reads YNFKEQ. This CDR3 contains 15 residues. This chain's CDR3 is CASSQQTGLNTEAFF. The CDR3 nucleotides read TGTGCCAGCAGCCAACAGACAGGACTGAACACTGAAGCTTTCTTT.

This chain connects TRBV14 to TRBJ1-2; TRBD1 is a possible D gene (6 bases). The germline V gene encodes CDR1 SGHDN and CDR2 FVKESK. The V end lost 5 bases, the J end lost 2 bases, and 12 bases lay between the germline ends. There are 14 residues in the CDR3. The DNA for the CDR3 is TGTGCCAGCAGCGTCCAGACAGGAAACTATGGCTACACCTTC. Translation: CASSVQTGNYGYTF.